The 31 T cell receptor beta chains presented below share a single source sample, sequenced in a study of metastatic and nonmetastatic thyroid tumors. With MiXCR, TCRdb reprocessed the PCR reads. The data contain approximately 31,000 clones, 30% of them singletons. Prior to thyroid surgery, none of the patients had received any treatment. Material for sequencing was blood. The receptors come from a female donor with papillary thyroid cancer or a benign thyroid nodule (not recorded which). Some clones in this sample may be carry-over from other donors' samples.

This clone was counted ten times or more. The rearrangement joins TRBV2 to TRBJ1-1; maybe TRBD1 (5 bases). CDR1 SNHLY and CDR2 FYNNEI come from the germline V gene. Deletions cut 4 bases from V and 2 bases from J, with 14 bases between. The CDR3 extends over 15 amino acids. CDR3 sequence (DNA): TGTGCCAGCAGTGGGTCGGGGGGTCTTAACACTGAAGCTTTCTTT. Translating it yields CASSGSGGLNTEAFF.

This clone was found a few times. The chain couples TRBV5-1 to TRBJ2-1, with D possibly being TRBD2 (6 bases). Trimming took off 5 bases at V and 6 bases at J, with 9 bases between the two ends. This CDR3 contains 12 residues. The germline gives CDR1 SGHRS, CDR2 YFSETQ. The CDR3 sequence is CASRLTSNEQFF. CDR3 DNA: TGCGCCAGCAGACTGACTAGCAATGAGCAGTTCTTC.

Worth noting for this clone: At one boundary the junction diverges from the germline segment, which might be a read error. The chain employs TRBV5-1 and TRBJ1-1; D is perhaps TRBD1 (5 bases). Germline V gives CDR1 SGHRS, CDR2 YFSETQ. CDR3 length equals 12 residues. This CDR3 reads CASRTENSEAIF. CDR3 in DNA: TGCGCCAGCAGGACAGAGAACTCTGAAGCTATCTTT.

Remarks on this clone: An end of the junction does not agree with germline; a read error may underlie this. The chain employs TRBV2 and TRBJ1-5; maybe TRBD1 (6 bases). Germline lookup yields CDR1 SNHLY and CDR2 FYNNEI. The CDR3 is 13 residues long. CDR3 DNA: TGTGCCAGCGGGGGGCGGCAGAATCATCCCCAGCATTTT. It codes for CASGGRQNHPQHF.

This clone appeared many times. Other DNA sequences in this sample translate to the same CDR3. The chain carries TRBV9 and TRBJ2-1; 7 positions match TRBD2. Germline V lookup: CDR1 SGDLS, CDR2 YYNGEE. The V segment lost 3 bases and the J segment 4 bases; nucleotides outside the gene matches: 1. The CDR3 length is 13 residues. This CDR3 is CASSGGGYNEQFF. CDR3 DNA: TGTGCCAGCAGCGGGGGAGGGTACAATGAGCAGTTCTTC.

V and J are TRBV6-2 or TRBV6-3 and TRBJ2-3; TRBD1 agrees at 7 bases. Germline values: CDR1 MNHEY, CDR2 SVGEGT. Losses at the gene ends were 6 bases for V and 4 bases for J; bases not matched to a gene: 7. The CDR3 loop spans 14 amino acids. The CDR3 loop is CASSLTGESDTQYF. DNA for the CDR3: TGTGCCAGCAGCCTAACAGGGGAATCAGATACGCAGTATTTT.

About this clone: Germline and junction disagree at one end, which may indicate a read error. J is TRBJ1-1 and V is TRBV20-1; D might be TRBD1 (5 bases). CDR3 length equals 15 residues. CDR1 is DFQATT, CDR2 SNEGSKA, per germline (reference sequence). The CDR3 DNA sequence: TGTAGTGCTAGAAGGGCAGGGTCCCCGACCACTGAAGCTTTCTTT. Residues: CSARRAGSPTTEAFF.

This clone was seen a single time. This rearrangement joins TRBV5-1 to TRBJ1-1, with D perhaps matching TRBD1 (6 bases). Trimming pared 3 bases from V and 2 bases from J, leaving 14 bases between. Germline CDR1 is SGHRS and CDR2 is YFSETQ. The CDR3 is 15 amino acids. CDR3 protein: CASSSTGPANTEAFF. The CDR3 DNA reads TGCGCCAGCAGCTCGACAGGCCCCGCCAACACTGAAGCTTTCTTT.

This clone was observed many times. The chain is built from TRBV15 and TRBJ1-1, with D unresolved. This CDR3 is 15 amino acids long. Germline CDR1 and CDR2: LNHNV and YYDKDF (reference sequence). Trimming left V 0 bases short and J 2 bases short, with 10 bases between. The CDR3 sequence: CATSRDPRHNTEAFF. The CDR3 DNA reads TGTGCCACCAGCAGAGATCCGCGGCACAACACTGAAGCTTTCTTT.

This clone has at least ten counts. The chain recombines TRBV7-3 with TRBJ2-7; D is unclear. V was clipped by 7 bases and J by 9 bases, with 7 bases between them. Germline lookup yields CDR1 SGHTA and CDR2 FQGTGA. The CDR3 spans 9 residues. The chain's CDR3 is CASNGRQYF. The CDR3 DNA follows: TGTGCCAGCAACGGAAGGCAGTACTTC.

Judged by abundance, this clone is medium-sized. The chain carries TRBV25-1 and TRBJ1-5, with D unclear. This CDR3 spans 13 amino acids. The V and J ends lost 8 bases and 1 base respectively, with 9 bases between them. Germline V gene sequence: CDR1 MGHDK, CDR2 SYGVNS. CDR3 nucleotide sequence: TGTGCCAGCCCTATGGGAAGCAATCAGCCCCAGCATTTT. Protein product: CASPMGSNQPQHF.

The rearrangement joins TRBV7-3 to TRBJ2-3; D not resolved. V lost 2 bases to trimming and J lost 0 bases, with 6 bases between them. The CDR3 is made up of 14 amino acids. The germline CDR1 and CDR2 sequences are SGHTA and FQGTGA. The CDR3 DNA reads TGTGCCAGCAGCTTAGTTCACAGCACAGATACGCAGTATTTT. This codes for CASSLVHSTDTQYF.

This clone came up many times. The rearrangement uses TRBV2 and TRBJ1-1, with a weak D call TRBD1 (6 bases). In germline, CDR1 is SNHLY, CDR2 FYNNEI. V dropped 6 bases and J dropped 0 bases, with 11 bases sitting between them. The CDR3 consists of 14 residues. As DNA, the CDR3 is TGTGCCAGCAGGTCTGACAGGTTGAACACTGAAGCTTTCTTT. Its protein product is CASRSDRLNTEAFF.

This clone was recorded at least ten times. The chain couples TRBV2 to TRBJ1-1; 7 bases are shared with TRBD1. There are 13 residues in the CDR3. Trimming at V came to 4 bases and at J to 2 bases, leaving 1 base not matched to a gene. Germline V CDR1 and CDR2: SNHLY, FYNNEI. The CDR3 is CASSGDSNTEAFF. For the CDR3, the DNA is TGTGCCAGCAGTGGGGACAGCAACACTGAAGCTTTCTTT.

This rearrangement joins TRBV27 to TRBJ1-5; perhaps TRBD1 as D (5 bases). V was cut by 7 bases and J by 6 bases, with 13 bases left in between. The V gene's germline CDR1 is MNHEY and CDR2 SMNVEV (reference sequence). This CDR3 comprises 13 residues. The CDR3 region has the DNA TGTGCCAGCACCCTCAGGGTTGGTCAGCCCCAGCATTTT. As protein: CASTLRVGQPQHF.

Many counts were recorded for this clone. The chain joins TRBV7-6 to TRBJ2-5; D ambiguous. Trimming pared 1 base from V and 2 bases from J, leaving 8 bases between. This CDR3 is 14 amino acids long. Germline-derived CDR1 and CDR2 are SGHVS and FNYEAQ. The CDR3 DNA reads TGTGCCAGCAGCTTAGGAGGTCGGCAAGAGACCCAGTACTTC. Translation gives CASSLGGRQETQYF. Looking up the rest from reference TRBV7-6 and TRBJ2-5 gives the full variable domain: GAGVSQSPRYKVTKRGQDVALRCDPISGHVSLYWYRQALGQGPEFLTYFNYEAQQDKSGLPNDRFSAERPEGSISTLTIQRTEQRDSAMYRCASSLGGRQETQYFGPGTRLLVL.

This clone came up many times. V usage is TRBV20-1 and J usage is TRBJ2-1; a weak D match, TRBD2 (5 bases). The germline gives CDR1 DFQATT, CDR2 SNEGSKA (reference sequence). The CDR3 totals 12 residues. V was pared by 5 bases and J by 0 bases, with 5 bases between. Here the CDR3 DNA reads TGCAGTGCTGGGAGCTCCTACAATGAGCAGTTCTTC. Amino acid sequence: CSAGSSYNEQFF.

This clone was seen many times. The identical CDR3 is also encoded by other nucleotide sequences in the sample. The chain uses TRBV5-1 and TRBJ2-1; 11 bases align to TRBD2. The V segment lost 5 bases and the J segment 5 bases; nucleotides outside the gene matches: 6. The germline gives CDR1 SGHRS, CDR2 YFSETQ. There are 15 residues in the CDR3. This chain's CDR3 is CASSDGTSGHNEQFF. CDR3 sequence (DNA): TGCGCCAGCAGTGATGGGACTAGCGGACACAATGAGCAGTTCTTC.

This clone showed up many times. V is TRBV7-8 and J is TRBJ1-3, with D possibly matching TRBD1 (5 bases). The V gene lost 3 bases and the J gene lost 6 bases, with 9 bases spanning the gap. Germline V gives CDR1 SGHVS, CDR2 FQNEAQ. This CDR3 is 13 amino acids long. CDR3 residues: CASSLTVANTIYF. CDR3 in DNA: TGTGCCAGCAGCTTGACAGTAGCAAACACCATATATTTT. Full variable domain (remainder filled in from reference TRBV7-8 and TRBJ1-3): GAGVSQSPRYKVAKRGQDVALRCDPISGHVSLFWYQQALGQGPEFLTYFQNEAQLDKSGLPSDRFFAERPEGSVSTLKIQRTQQEDSAVYLCASSLTVANTIYFGEGSWLTVV.

In its sample, this clone was seen many times. A much larger clone is a single base away; this may be a read error. This sample includes further DNA sequences coding for the same CDR3. This chain links TRBV27 with TRBJ2-7, with 7 bases that match TRBD1. Unmatched junction bases numbered 11, after V lost 9 bases and J lost 3 bases. The CDR3 sequence is 14 residues long. Germline V gene lookup returns CDR1 MNHEY and CDR2 SMNVEV (reference sequence). CDR3 protein: CASSPGTAYYEQYF. CDR3 sequence (DNA): TGTGCCAGTAGTCCCGGGACAGCCTACTACGAGCAGTACTTC.

V gene TRBV30 combines with J gene TRBJ1-5; D is perhaps TRBD1 (5 bases). The germline V gene has CDR1 GTSNPN and CDR2 SVGIG (reference sequence). The V gene lost 1 base and the J gene lost 4 bases, with 11 bases spanning the gap. The CDR3 consists of 14 residues. The CDR3 sequence: CAWSDGHINQPQHF. CDR3 sequence (DNA): TGTGCCTGGAGTGACGGACACATAAATCAGCCCCAGCATTTT.

This clone has a count of ten or more. The genes are TRBV12-3 or TRBV12-4 and TRBJ1-4; D remains unclear. This CDR3 contains 14 residues. V lost 6 bases and J 5 bases, leaving 13 bases between the germline ends. DNA of the CDR3: TGTGCCAGCAGCCGACGGGGAATGAATGAAAAACTGTTTTTT. Residues: CASSRRGMNEKLFF.

The J gene is TRBJ1-2, the V gene TRBV6-1; D gene unclear. Germline V gene sequence: CDR1 MNHNS, CDR2 SASEGT. This CDR3 region has 12 residues. Trimming shortened V by 3 bases and J by 4 bases, and 6 bases separated the two germline ends. The CDR3 DNA sequence: TGTGCCAGCAGTGATGAGGGCTATGGCTACACCTTC. Protein sequence: CASSDEGYGYTF.

This clone has at least ten counts. The chain's CDR3 is CASSERGRANIQYF. The CDR3 DNA sequence: TGTGCCAGCAGTGAACGCGGCAGGGCGAACATTCAGTACTTC. This chain links TRBV6-1 with TRBJ2-4; a weak D match, TRBD1 (5 bases). This CDR3 spans 14 amino acids. Germline V gene lookup returns CDR1 MNHNS and CDR2 SASEGT. V was pared by 2 bases and J by 7 bases, with 12 bases between.

The gene calls are TRBV30 and TRBJ1-6; TRBD1 might be the D (6 bases). Germline V lookup: CDR1 GTSNPN, CDR2 SVGIG (reference sequence). This CDR3 has 13 residues. Trimming took off 3 bases at V and 10 bases at J, with 13 bases between the two ends. The CDR3 coding sequence is TGTGCCTGGAGCGCCAGGGGAGGGTCACCCCTCCACTTT. As protein: CAWSARGGSPLHF.

This clone has only a few counts. The chain uses TRBV6-1 and TRBJ1-2, with 7 bases matching TRBD1. Germline values: CDR1 MNHNS, CDR2 SASEGT. The CDR3 has 13 amino acids. J was trimmed by 6 bases and V by 5 bases; bases with no gene match: 6. CDR3 sequence reads: CASSLNRGHGYTF. The CDR3 DNA reads as TGTGCCAGCAGTCTCAACAGGGGACATGGCTACACCTTC.

The rearrangement links TRBV11-2 to TRBJ2-7, with D possibly TRBD2 on 6 matching bases. V was clipped by 5 bases and J by 3 bases, with 14 bases between them. This CDR3 contains 14 residues. Germline V gives CDR1 SGHAT, CDR2 FQNNGV. The CDR3: CASSPSAGSYEQYF. The CDR3 DNA is TGTGCCAGCAGCCCAAGCGCGGGAAGCTACGAGCAGTACTTC. Combining the CDR3 with reference TRBV11-2 and TRBJ2-7 gives the whole variable domain EAGVAQSPRYKIIEKRQSVAFWCNPISGHATLYWYQQILGQGPKLLIQFQNNGVVDDSQLPKDRFSAERLKGVDSTLKIQPAKLEDSAVYLCASSPSAGSYEQYFGPGTRLTVT.

V and J are TRBV7-3 and TRBJ2-2; 7 bases are shared with TRBD1. CDR1 is SGHTA, CDR2 FQGTGA, per germline. The CDR3 spans 15 residues. Unmatched junction bases numbered 6, after V lost 5 bases and J lost 3 bases. The DNA of the CDR3 is TGTGCCAGCAGCGTAGGGGGACAGCACACCGGGGAGCTGTTTTTT. Protein: CASSVGGQHTGELFF. The whole variable domain, filled in from reference TRBV7-3 and TRBJ2-2, reads GAGVSQTPSNKVTEKGKYVELRCDPISGHTALYWYRQSLGQGPEFLIYFQGTGAADDSGLPNDRFFAVRPEGSVSTLKIQRTERGDSAVYLCASSVGGQHTGELFFGEGSRLTVL.

The chain links TRBV6-1 to TRBJ1-4; D unclear. Per germline, CDR1 MNHNS and CDR2 SASEGT. The V end lost 3 bases, the J end lost 5 bases, and 10 bases lay between the germline ends. This CDR3 region has 14 residues. CDR3 amino acids: CASSDNGENEKLFF. CDR3 DNA: TGTGCCAGCAGTGACAACGGGGAAAATGAAAAACTGTTTTTT.

There are many counts of this clone. The chain joins TRBV6-1 to TRBJ2-7; D is unresolved. Trimming cost V 11 bases and J 3 bases, with 26 bases left between them. The CDR3 length is 16 residues. Germline values: CDR1 MNHNS, CDR2 SASEGT. The CDR3 region has the DNA TGTGCCCAGCTCCCTTTGTCCGTCTACAGAGTCTACGAGCAGTACTTC. Residues: CAQLPLSVYRVYEQYF.

In its sample, this clone was seen many times. CDR3 residues: CATSDLAGGNEQFF. The DNA of the CDR3 is TGTGCCACCAGTGACTTAGCGGGAGGAAATGAGCAGTTCTTC. The chain joins TRBV24-1 to TRBJ2-1; 10 bases align to TRBD2. V dropped 4 bases and J dropped 7; count of bases not matched to a gene: 3. The CDR3 consists of 14 residues. Germline-derived CDR1 and CDR2 are KGHDR and SFDVKD.